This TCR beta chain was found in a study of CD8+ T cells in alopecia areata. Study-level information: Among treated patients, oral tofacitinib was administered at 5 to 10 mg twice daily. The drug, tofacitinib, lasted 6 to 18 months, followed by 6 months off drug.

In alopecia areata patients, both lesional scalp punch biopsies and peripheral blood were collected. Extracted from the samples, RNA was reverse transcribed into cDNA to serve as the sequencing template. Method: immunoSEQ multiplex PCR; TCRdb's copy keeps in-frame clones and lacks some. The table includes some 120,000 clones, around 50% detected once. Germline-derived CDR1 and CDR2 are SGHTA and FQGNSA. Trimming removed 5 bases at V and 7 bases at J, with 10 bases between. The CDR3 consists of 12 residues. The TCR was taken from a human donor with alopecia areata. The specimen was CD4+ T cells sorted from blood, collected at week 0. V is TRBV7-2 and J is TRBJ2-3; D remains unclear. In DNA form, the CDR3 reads TGTGCCAGCAGCCCCTCCGGGTATACGCAGTATTTT. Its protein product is CASSPSGYTQYF.